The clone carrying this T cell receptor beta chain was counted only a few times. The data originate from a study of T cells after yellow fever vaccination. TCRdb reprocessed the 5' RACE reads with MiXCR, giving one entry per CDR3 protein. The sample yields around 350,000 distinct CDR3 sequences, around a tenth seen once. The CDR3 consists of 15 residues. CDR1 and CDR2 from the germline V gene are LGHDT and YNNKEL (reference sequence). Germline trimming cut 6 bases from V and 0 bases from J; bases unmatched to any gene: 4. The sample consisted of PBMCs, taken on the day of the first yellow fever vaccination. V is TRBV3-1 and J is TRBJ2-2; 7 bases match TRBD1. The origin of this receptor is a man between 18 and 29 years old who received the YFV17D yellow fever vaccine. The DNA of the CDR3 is TGTGCCAGCAGGGGACAGTTCTCGAACACCGGGGAGCTGTTTTTT. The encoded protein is CASRGQFSNTGELFF.